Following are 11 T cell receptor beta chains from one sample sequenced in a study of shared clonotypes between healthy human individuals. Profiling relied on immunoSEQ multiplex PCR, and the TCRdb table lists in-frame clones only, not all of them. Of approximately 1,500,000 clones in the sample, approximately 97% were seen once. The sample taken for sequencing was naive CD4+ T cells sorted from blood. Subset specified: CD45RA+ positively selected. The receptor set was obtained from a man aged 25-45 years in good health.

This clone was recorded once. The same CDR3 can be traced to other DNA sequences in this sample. CDR3 nucleotide sequence: TGTGCCAGCAGTTTCCGAGATCAGCCCCAGCATTTT. It yields the protein CASSFRDQPQHF. The chain couples TRBV27 to TRBJ1-5, with D hard to call. V was pared by 3 bases and J by 5 bases, with 5 bases between. The CDR3 spans 12 residues. Germline assignment: CDR1 MNHEY and CDR2 SMNVEV (reference sequence).

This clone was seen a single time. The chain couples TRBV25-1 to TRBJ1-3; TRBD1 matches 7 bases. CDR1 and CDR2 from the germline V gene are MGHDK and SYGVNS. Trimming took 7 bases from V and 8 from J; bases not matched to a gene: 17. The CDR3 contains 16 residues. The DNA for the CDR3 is TGTGCCAGCACCCCGGGGTCCCAGGGGGTCGGGTACACCATATATTTT. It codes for CASTPGSQGVGYTIYF.

Here the CDR3 DNA reads TGCAGCGTCCTCCAGGGGGCGGGGGAGCAGTTCTTC. Protein product: CSVLQGAGEQFF. The genes are TRBV29-1 and TRBJ2-1, with 8 bases identical to TRBD1. Losses at the gene ends were 6 bases for V and 10 bases for J; bases not matched to a gene: 8. The CDR3 spans 12 residues. The V gene's germline CDR1 is SQVTM and CDR2 ANQGSEA.

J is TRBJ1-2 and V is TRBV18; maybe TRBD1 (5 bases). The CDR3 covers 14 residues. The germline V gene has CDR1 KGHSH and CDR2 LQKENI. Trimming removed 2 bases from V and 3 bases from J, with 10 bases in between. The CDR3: CASSPEAGHYGYTF. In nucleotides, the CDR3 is TGTGCCAGCTCACCAGAAGCAGGGCACTATGGCTACACCTTC.

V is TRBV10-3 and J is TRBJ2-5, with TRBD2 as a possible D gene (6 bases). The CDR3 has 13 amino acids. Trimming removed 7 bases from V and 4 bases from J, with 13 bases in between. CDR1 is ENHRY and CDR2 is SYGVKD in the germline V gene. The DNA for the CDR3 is TGTGCCATCACAGGAGGGCCGAGAGAGACCCAGTACTTC. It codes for CAITGGPRETQYF.

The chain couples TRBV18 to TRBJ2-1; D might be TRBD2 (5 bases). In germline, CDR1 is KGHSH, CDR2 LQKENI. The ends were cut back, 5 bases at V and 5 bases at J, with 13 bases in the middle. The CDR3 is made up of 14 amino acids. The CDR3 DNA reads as TGTGCCAGCTCAGGTGCTTCGGGAAACAATGAGCAGTTCTTC. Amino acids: CASSGASGNNEQFF.

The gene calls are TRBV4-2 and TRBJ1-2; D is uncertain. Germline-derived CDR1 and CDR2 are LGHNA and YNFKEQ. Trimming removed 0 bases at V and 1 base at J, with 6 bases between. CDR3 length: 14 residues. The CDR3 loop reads CASSQERVNYGYTF. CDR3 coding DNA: TGTGCCAGCAGCCAAGAAAGGGTTAACTATGGCTACACCTTC.

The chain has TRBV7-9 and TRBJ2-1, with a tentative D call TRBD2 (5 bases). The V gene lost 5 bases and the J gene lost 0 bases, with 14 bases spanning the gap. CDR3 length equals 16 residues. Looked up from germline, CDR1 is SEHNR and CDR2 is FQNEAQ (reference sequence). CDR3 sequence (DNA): TGTGCCAGCAGCGAGTTAAAGCGGAGCTCCTACAATGAGCAGTTCTTC. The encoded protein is CASSELKRSSYNEQFF.

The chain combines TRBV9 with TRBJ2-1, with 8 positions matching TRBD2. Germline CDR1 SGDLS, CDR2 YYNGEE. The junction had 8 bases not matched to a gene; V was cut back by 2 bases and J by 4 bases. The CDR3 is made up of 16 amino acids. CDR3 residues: CASSVGLERGYNEQFF. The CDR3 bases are TGTGCCAGCAGCGTGGGTCTCGAGCGGGGGTACAATGAGCAGTTCTTC.

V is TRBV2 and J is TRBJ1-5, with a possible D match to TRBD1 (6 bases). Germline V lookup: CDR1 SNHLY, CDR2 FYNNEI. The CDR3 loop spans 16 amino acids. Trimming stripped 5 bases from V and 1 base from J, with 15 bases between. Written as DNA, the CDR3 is TGTGCCAGCAGTACCCTCGTTACAGGGAGCAATCAGCCCCAGCATTTT. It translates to CASSTLVTGSNQPQHF.

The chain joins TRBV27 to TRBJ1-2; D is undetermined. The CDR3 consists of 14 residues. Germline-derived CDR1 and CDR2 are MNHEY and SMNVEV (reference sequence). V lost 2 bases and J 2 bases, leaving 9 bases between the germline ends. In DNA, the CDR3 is TGTGCCAGCAGTTTAAGGCCCAGCAACTATGGCTACACCTTC. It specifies CASSLRPSNYGYTF.